The rows below give T cell receptor beta chains drawn from one sample of a study of blood T cell repertoires in COVID-19. Generated by immunoSEQ multiplex PCR, the TCRdb table keeps only in-frame clones and is missing some. Of some 130,000 clones listed, around 78% were seen once; the top ten hold more than 10%. Sequenced sample: peripheral blood. The source is a human donor in a cohort sampled during active COVID-19. CDR3s leave out the opening cysteine and the closing phenylalanine or tryptophan.

CDR3 length: 13
V gene: TRBV7-8
J gene: TRBJ2-1
CDR3 protein: ASSLRLSGGNEQF

CDR3 length: 14
V gene: TRBV7-9
J gene: TRBJ2-7
CDR3 protein: ASSPRGHPRVYEQY

CDR3 length: 12
V gene: TRBV11-2
J gene: TRBJ1-6
CDR3 protein: ASSPGLYNSPLH

CDR3 length: 10
V gene: TRBV10-3
J gene: TRBJ2-7
CDR3 protein: AISVTAYEQY

CDR3 length: 17
V gene: TRBV27
J gene: TRBJ1-6
CDR3 protein: ASSLRLREVVKYNSPLH

CDR3 length: 11
V gene: TRBV27
J gene: TRBJ2-3
CDR3 protein: ASSLSMTDTQY

CDR3 length: 10
V gene: TRBV2
J gene: TRBJ2-3
CDR3 protein: ASSDPPDTQY

CDR3 length: 11
V gene: TRBV29-1
J gene: TRBJ2-7
CDR3 protein: SVHARESYEQY

CDR3 length: 11
V gene: TRBV6-5
J gene: TRBJ2-7
CDR3 protein: ASRKTGIHEQY

CDR3 length: 13
V gene: TRBV6-1
J gene: TRBJ2-7
CDR3 protein: ASSEGFGSSYEQY

CDR3 length: 13
V gene: TRBV11-2
J gene: TRBJ2-1
CDR3 protein: ASSFGLAGAKEQF

CDR3 length: 12
V gene: TRBV24-1
J gene: TRBJ2-7
CDR3 protein: ATSDPTGGHEQY